Below, one T cell receptor beta chain is given with its context. This record comes from a study of blood T cell repertoires in COVID-19. Study background: Sites across the United States, Italy and Spain contributed samples from acute and convalescent COVID-19. Sample material is recorded as cDNA or gDNA derived from T cells, B-cell-depleted T cells, or PBMCs.

Under the authors' procedure: Cell counts per sample came from amplifying reference gene primers. Measured with immunoSEQ multiplex PCR; TCRdb has only the in-frame clones, and not every one. V, J and clone size were drawn from that table, and D and trimming were deduced from the DNA. This table has some 96,000 clones, roughly 80% appearing once. CDR1 and CDR2 (germline): GTSNPN, SVGIG (reference sequence). The CDR3 is 15 residues long. The sequencing sample was made of peripheral blood. This sequence originates from a human donor in a cohort sampled during active COVID-19. This chain uses TRBV30 with TRBJ2-3; D possibly corresponds to TRBD2 (6 bases). The CDR3 loop is CARGTGGASTDTQYF. CDR3 sequence (DNA): TGTGCTAGAGGAACCGGCGGGGCTAGCACAGATACGCAGTATTTT.